This TCR beta chain was sequenced during a study of T cell responses to AZD1222 COVID-19 vaccine (dated by TCRdb to the early 2020s). General notes on the study: AZD1222 recipients given second doses at about 4 weeks or at about 12 weeks were pooled, since spike-specific TCR depth and breadth were not found to differ between the two schedules. TCR sequencing was performed for 230 to 250 trial participants, of whom about 200 were given two doses of AZD1222 and around 26 were given two doses of MenACWY control vaccine. Enrollment into the trials was organized by age into subgroups of 18-55, 56-69 and 70-plus years, and those subgroups contained roughly 140, 27 and 60 TCR-sequenced participants, respectively.

Sample time point, as interpreted from the label and publication: baseline before first vaccination. Vaccinee samples came from UK trials COV001 and COV002, including a single-blind randomized controlled phase 2/3 trial of AZD1222 (ChAdOx1 nCoV-19) in healthy adults. Trial participant PBMC samples were collected at day 0 and day 28 after the second dose for TCRbeta chain sequencing. To note about this clone: The specificity of this receptor is unknown. Per-base quality was not reported, and no clone a single base away is much larger than it.

The CDR3 regions of human TCRbeta chains were analyzed by immunosequencing. Processing in the source paper ran as follows. Repertoire TCRs were checked for matches against a reference library of SARS-CoV-2-specific TCRs that had been generated using the MIRA antigen-specificity platform. Breadth meant the fraction of unique TCRs that were SARS-CoV-2-associated, whereas depth meant the fraction of total T cells that were SARS-CoV-2-associated. Using the MIRA data, every spike-specific TCR was mapped to the spike region that the TCR reacted to and assigned to either a CD4 or a CD8 class. Log10-transformed breadth and depth values were compared by one-way ANOVA with Sidak's multiple comparisons tests. The immuneACCESS repertoire file appears here via TCRdb, limited to in-frame rearrangements. These files lack a portion of the clones; in checked studies, under half of the deficit traces to unresolved V genes, and the cause of the others is not known. V, J and clone size are those of that table, while D and trimming were read from the DNA. For this sample the table gives roughly 85,000 clones, of which roughly nine tenths were detected only once. The ten largest make up about 7.7% of the sample.

Summary of the overall study and its limitations: In the small 56-69-year group, the increase in depth fell short of significance, most likely because of low power. Nearly half of unique spike-specific TCRs reportedly recognized epitopes outside regions mutated in the B.1.351 and B.1.1.7 variants. Most participants were white British and females outnumbered males, and the authors suggested that clonal diversity may have been underestimated. Spike-specific TCR breadth and depth rose significantly after two AZD1222 doses compared with day 0 and with MenACWY recipients. Conclusions about previously exposed vaccinees are limited because only five to seven AZD1222 recipients were SARS-CoV-2 seropositive at baseline. The vaccine-associated CD4 TCRs covered the entire spike protein, and the dominant responses fell in regions 160-218 and 743-854. No day 14 peak-response samples were available, so repertoires were characterized only after the peak T cell response.

Trimming leaves V shorter by 1 base and J shorter by 0 bases, with the junction holding 6 bases beyond the gene matches. From the cysteine up to the phenylalanine, the CDR3 has a length of 17 residues. CDR3 DNA is the only sequence kept; it has 51 bases, read in frame from the first base. CDR1 and CDR2 were assigned from the germline V gene as SGHRS and YFSETQ. Material: peripheral blood, obtained on day 0 of AZD1222 vaccination. The chain links TRBV5-1 with TRBJ2-1; TRBD1 lines up with 8 middle nucleotides. The receptor was isolated from an adult in good health. The base sequence is TGCGCCAGCAGCTTGTTCGCCGGGACAGGCTCCTACAATGAGCAGTTCTTC. It translates to CASSLFAGTGSYNEQFF.